Below, 2 T cell receptor beta chains from the same sample are listed, as sequenced in a study of blood T cells in healthy people across ages. A J-beta primer mix and a sample-barcoded 5' primer were used in a second PCR of roughly 6 to 11 cycles. Via MiXCR, TCRdb re-called the 5' RACE reads, giving one row per CDR3 protein. The table shows more than 450,000 distinct CDR3 sequences, with about a quarter occurring only once. This sample also belongs to another study, concerning T cells of mothers and their children.

Specimen: blood. Source of these receptors: a boy between 2 and 10 years old in good health.

The sample holds a few counts of this clonotype. The rearrangement uses TRBV28 and TRBJ1-2; a possible D gene is TRBD1 (5 bases). The CDR3 runs to 13 residues. V gave up 7 bases and J gave up 6 bases, with 15 bases separating them. Looked up from germline, CDR1 is MDHEN and CDR2 is SYDVKM. The CDR3 DNA follows: TGTGCCAGCACCCTAAGGGGCGAGCATGGCTACACCTTC. Translation: CASTLRGEHGYTF.

This sequence joins TRBV12-3 or TRBV12-4 and TRBJ2-5, with TRBD2 matching 7 bases. Trimming at V came to 6 bases and at J to 4 bases, leaving 2 bases not matched to a gene. This CDR3 region has 12 residues. The CDR3 coding sequence is TGTGCCAGCAGCGGGGGGTCAGAGACCCAGTACTTC. This encodes CASSGGSETQYF.